This is a list of T cell receptor beta chains from one sample in a study of long-term antiretroviral therapy in people with HIV. The protocol was immunoSEQ multiplex PCR, while the TCRdb copy is restricted to in-frame clones and leaves out a portion. The sample yields 31,000 or so clones, approximately 96% seen once. The material sequenced was unsorted PBMCs, taken 6.5 to 6.9 years after starting antiretroviral therapy. These receptors originate from a man aged 25 to 40 with HIV. Each CDR3 is given with its conserved first and last residue. The D gene is left open where the match is weak. A row's size may be missing; if present it is once, few, many or a size class.

cdr3_aa cdr3_nt d_call v_call clone_size j_call
CASSVGGEAGVNYGYTF TGTGCCAGCAGTGTGGGTGGGGAGGCAGGGGTAAACTATGGCTACACCTTC - TRBV7-3 - TRBJ1-2
CASKVPGAPQRTQHF TGTGCCAGTAAAGTCCCCGGGGCTCCCCAAAGGACCCAGCATTTT - TRBV19 once TRBJ1-5
CASSSEYTEAFF TGTGCCAGCAGTTCAGAATACACTGAAGCTTTCTTT - TRBV6-5 - TRBJ1-1
CASSQVAADGYTF TGTGCCAGCAGCCAAGTCGCAGCGGATGGCTACACCTTC - TRBV4-2 - TRBJ1-2
CASSVIRGPNEKLFF TGTGCCAGCAGTGTCATCCGGGGACCTAATGAAAAACTGTTTTTT - TRBV6-6 once TRBJ1-4
CAWSLPEGLYNEQFF TGTGCCTGGAGTCTCCCGGAGGGCCTCTACAATGAGCAGTTCTTC - TRBV30 - TRBJ2-1
CASSYSASGTYEQYF TGTGCCAGCAGTTACTCCGCTAGCGGGACCTACGAGCAGTACTTC TRBD2 TRBV6-5 - TRBJ2-7
CASSQDLPAGAYEQYF TGCGCCAGCAGCCAAGATCTCCCAGCGGGGGCCTACGAGCAGTACTTC TRBD2 TRBV4-3 - TRBJ2-7
CASSADGQVAFF TGTGCCAGCAGCGCCGATGGACAGGTAGCTTTCTTT TRBD1 TRBV11-2 - TRBJ1-1
CASSFNGKYF TGCGCCAGCAGCTTTAACGGAAAGTACTTC - TRBV5-1 - TRBJ2-7
CASSQDSGLAGGLITDTQYF TGCGCCAGCAGCCAAGACTCGGGACTAGCGGGAGGCCTGATCACAGATACGCAGTATTTT TRBD2 TRBV4-1 once TRBJ2-3
CASSLSPGGTNEQFF TGTGCCAGCAGCTTATCGCCCGGTGGGACCAATGAGCAGTTCTTC - TRBV11-3 once TRBJ2-1
CASSGETGVTYNEQFF TGTGCCAGCAGTGGCGAGACAGGGGTCACCTACAATGAGCAGTTCTTC TRBD1 TRBV6-1 - TRBJ2-1
CASSITGAGNTEAFF TGTGCCAGTAGTATTACAGGGGCAGGAAACACTGAAGCTTTCTTT TRBD1 TRBV19 - TRBJ1-1
CASSPTADRSNYGYTF TGTGCCAGCTCACCGACCGCCGACAGATCTAACTATGGCTACACCTTC - TRBV18 - TRBJ1-2
CASSIARNTEAFF TGTGCCAGCAGTATAGCCAGGAACACTGAAGCTTTCTTT - TRBV6-1 - TRBJ1-1
CASSEGGSDTQYF TGTGCCAGCAGTGAAGGGGGATCAGATACGCAGTATTTT - TRBV6-1 - TRBJ2-3
CASRTMDTPYEQYF TGTGCCAGCAGAACGATGGACACACCCTACGAGCAGTACTTC - TRBV7-9 - TRBJ2-7
CASSLATEAFF TGTGCCAGCAGCTTAGCAACTGAAGCTTTCTTT - TRBV11-2 - TRBJ1-1
CASSLVAPPGGTGNTIYF TGTGCCAGCAGCTTGGTGGCCCCACCGGGAGGAACTGGAAACACCATATATTTT - TRBV5-5 once TRBJ1-3
CASSEKAGDLDTQYF TGTGCCAGCAGTGAAAAAGCGGGAGATCTAGATACGCAGTATTTT TRBD2 TRBV25-1 - TRBJ2-3
CASRRQLASLDEQYF TGTGCCAGCAGACGCCAACTAGCGTCCCTCGACGAGCAGTACTTC TRBD2 TRBV6-5 - TRBJ2-7
CASSILQGPNEKLFF TGTGCCAGTAGTATCCTTCAAGGACCTAATGAAAAACTGTTTTTT - TRBV19 once TRBJ1-4
CASSVRPWETQYF TGTGCCAGCAGCGTAAGGCCTTGGGAGACCCAGTACTTC - TRBV9 - TRBJ2-5
CASSYSGSNEQFF TGTGCCAGCAGTTACTCGGGGTCCAATGAGCAGTTCTTC - TRBV6-5 - TRBJ2-1
CASSLGGGYEQYF TGTGCCAGCAGCTTGGGTGGGGGATACGAGCAGTACTTC - TRBV5-6 - TRBJ2-7
CSATLYNEQFF TGCAGTGCTACACTTTACAATGAGCAGTTCTTC - TRBV20-1 - TRBJ2-1
CSVEEGGYTF TGCAGCGTTGAGGAGGGCGGCTACACCTTC - TRBV29-1 - TRBJ1-2
CASSEAPTGMNTEAFF TGTGCCAGCAGTGAAGCTCCGACAGGGATGAACACTGAAGCTTTCTTT TRBD1 TRBV2 - TRBJ1-1
CASSYSGGNTEAFF TGTGCCAGCAGTTACTCAGGGGGCAACACTGAAGCTTTCTTT TRBD1 TRBV6-5 - TRBJ1-1
CARDWDIYRHEQYF TGTGCCAGGGACTGGGACATTTACCGGCACGAGCAGTACTTC - TRBV7-3 - TRBJ2-7
CASSLGPREKLFF TGTGCCAGCAGCTTGGGACCGAGGGAAAAACTGTTTTTT - TRBV13 - TRBJ1-4
CASSEDHAYEQYF TGTGCCAGCAGTGAGGACCACGCCTACGAGCAGTACTTC - TRBV6-1 - TRBJ2-7
CASSLVTDFEQFF TGCGCCAGCAGCTTGGTGACGGACTTCGAGCAGTTCTTC - TRBV5-1 - TRBJ2-1
CASSPDRIDGYTF TGTGCCAGCAGCCCGGACAGGATCGATGGCTACACCTTC TRBD1 TRBV7-8 - TRBJ1-2
CASSPGLAGGFSYEQYF TGTGCCAGCAGCCCGGGACTAGCGGGAGGGTTTTCCTACGAGCAGTACTTC TRBD2 TRBV7-2 - TRBJ2-7